What follows is one TCR beta chain and its context. These data originate in a study of CD8 T cells in Susac syndrome. RNA, at about 0.45 to 1 ug, was reverse transcribed with random hexamers. MiXCR, applied by TCRdb to the immunoSEQ multiplex PCR reads, yields one record per CDR3 protein. This sample has over 130,000 distinct CDR3 sequences, with approximately 95% found just once. V was clipped by 5 bases and J by 0 bases, with 16 bases between them. The CDR3 loop spans 16 amino acids. The germline V gene encodes CDR1 SGDLS and CDR2 YYNGEE. The clonotype comes from a human donor with multiple sclerosis. What was sequenced was CD4+ T cells from PBMCs. The chain employs TRBV9 and TRBJ2-3; TRBD2 is a possible D gene (5 bases). CDR3 nucleotide sequence: TGTGCCAGCAGTCACCCGGACTCACTGAGCACAGATACGCAGTATTTT. Protein sequence: CASSHPDSLSTDTQYF. Together with reference TRBV9 and TRBJ2-3, the CDR3 gives the full variable domain: DSGVTQTPKHLITATGQRVTLRCSPRSGDLSVYWYQQSLDQGLQFLIQYYNGEERAKGNILERFSAQQFPDLHSELNLSSLELGDSALYFCASSHPDSLSTDTQYFGPGTRLTVL.